This T cell receptor beta chain was observed in a study of blood T cell repertoires in COVID-19. Study as a whole: The samples span acute and convalescent COVID-19 from the United States, Italy and Spain. T cells, B-cell-depleted T cells, or PBMCs provided the cDNA or gDNA that served as material.

Authors' methods: Reference gene primer amplification in the assay estimated nucleated cell counts. Repertoires were generated with immunoSEQ multiplex PCR, while TCRdb's copy carries only in-frame clones and drops some. The V and J calls and clone size are taken from that table; D and trimming were inferred from the DNA. Of 150,000 to 200,000 clones listed, about nine tenths are singletons. There are a few counts of this clone. Unmatched junction bases numbered 4, after V lost 3 bases and J lost 7 bases. The CDR3 runs to 14 residues. Germline CDR1 and CDR2: SEHNR and FQNEAQ (reference sequence). Sequencing was performed on peripheral blood. The chain uses TRBV7-9 and TRBJ2-1; the match to TRBD2 covers 9 bases. This receptor was obtained from a man aged 18 to 29 who had recovered from COVID-19. Here the CDR3 DNA reads TGTGCCAGCAGCTTGGATAGCGGGAGTAATGAGCAGTTCTTC. Residues: CASSLDSGSNEQFF.